This TCR beta chain originates from a study of blood T cell repertoires in COVID-19. Study summary: Both acute and convalescent COVID-19 samples were obtained from the United States, Italy and Spain. Nucleic acid was either cDNA or gDNA, and it came from T cells, B-cell-depleted T cells, or PBMCs.

The CDR3 spans 15 residues. Trimming at V came to 4 bases and at J to 1 base, leaving 5 bases not matched to a gene. The germline V gene encodes CDR1 LNHDA and CDR2 SQIVND (reference sequence). Assay: immunoSEQ multiplex PCR; the TCRdb copy retains only in-frame clones and omits some. The sample has about 260,000 clones; approximately 85% are singletons. The source of this sequence is a human donor in a cohort sampled during active COVID-19. The sequenced material came from peripheral blood. This chain uses TRBV19 with TRBJ1-1; TRBD1 matches at 8 bases. The CDR3 nucleotides read TGTGCCAGTAGTAGACAGGGGTTCCCGAACACTGAAGCTTTCTTT. The encoded protein is CASSRQGFPNTEAFF.